This entry features one T cell receptor (beta chain) sequence. The antigen it binds to is not known. A single base separates this from a much larger clone, so it may be a read error. Naive CD8 T cell libraries were made from approximately 20,000 to 1,000,000 sorted cells using 10%, 30% or 50% of purified RNA. Naive CD8 T cells, defined as CD8+CD4-CCR7+CD45RA+, were FACS-sorted into RLT Plus buffer on a BD FACSAria II. Detection sensitivity was tested by spiking Jurkat RNA equal to about 10 TCR copies' worth into samples containing roughly 19,000-1,100,000 naive CD8 T cells. CD8 T cells were enriched with RosetteSep CD8+ T Cell Enrichment Cocktail and Ficoll-Paque, followed by ACK red cell lysis. The junction shows trimming of 5 bases on V and 5 bases on J, plus 18 bases between the germline ends. Based on the germline V gene, the CDR1 and CDR2 sequences are MDHEN and SYDVKM. From its cysteine to its phenylalanine, the CDR3 spans 15 amino acids. This entry keeps only the CDR3 DNA: 45 bases, framed from base 1.

Libraries came from PCR. Sequencing was performed on a NextSeq 500. Bulk TCR libraries were generated as previously described, with the TCR primers listed in Table S5 used. The Qiagen AllPrep DNA/RNA kit was used to purify total RNA. Before analysis, reads from multiple sequencing runs of the same library were pooled. The study's own analysis went as follows. Reads were retained only if an exact TCR constant sequence was present, and the retained reads were trimmed to 150 nt and grouped according to their 12-nt molecular barcodes. Reads inside each barcode group were sub-clustered using a 15% Levenshtein threshold, and a quality-weighted consensus sequence was constructed for each RNA molecule. Non-functional sequences were filtered out, along with any lower-count sequence sitting one edit away from another sequence. Based on fitting two negative binomial distributions, any barcode sub-cluster with under 20% of the maximum read count was discarded. The public reads were reprocessed in TCRdb via fastp at Q25 and MiXCR, keeping in-frame beta chains. Entries are consolidated by CDR3 protein sequence, retaining the most common genes and DNA. In this record, the V and J calls reflect TCRdb's handling and not the investigators' own analysis. Recorded for this sample are about 500,000 distinct CDR3 sequences; around 23% of them occurred a single time. The ten largest make up around 0.79% of the sample.

The data stem from a study of molecular identifiers for immune sequencing clone quantification (dated by TCRdb to the late 2010s). Turning to the overall study: In a replicate experiment, RNA from around 18,000 or 91,000 naive CD8 T cells was split into five aliquots, four of which were sequenced. The study was a methods study using CD8 T cells to benchmark molecular-identifier clustering-based TCR repertoire sequencing (MIDCIRS) and TCR RNA copy counting. The study at large found these results: Modeling gave about 3.3 recovered TCR RNA copies per cell versus about ten by digital PCR, implying roughly 30% capture efficiency. In CMV-specific effector cells, clones with more than 20 RNA copies contained over 99% of molecules, whereas in naive cells such clones contained under 1% of molecules. Even against a background of some 920,000 naive CD8 T cells, spiked-in Jurkat TCR RNA amounting to a single cell's worth was reported to be detectable. Spiked-in Jurkat TCR RNA (around 9 copies' worth), which is not part of the donor repertoire, was contained in the naive libraries. When barcode sub-clustering was omitted, TCR diversity was inflated by chimeric consensus sequences, with chimeras reaching as high as 47%. The sizes of highly expanded clones could end up underestimated when identical TCR molecules share a barcode.

This receptor chain uses TRBV28 and TRBJ2-5; TRBD1 might be the D gene, on 6 matching bases. The source is a human donor in good health. Some libraries in this study had Jurkat cell RNA spiked in. Input material: naive CD8+ T cells from blood, with Jurkat cell RNA spiked in. The cell subset or site label, as the study defines it: FACS-sorted CD8+CD4-CCR7+CD45RA+ naive T cells. The CDR3 is CASSPGTCALETQYF. The sequenced DNA is TGTGCCAGCAGTCCAGGGACATGCGCGCTGGAGACCCAGTACTTC.